This TCR beta chain came from a study of technical replicates of blood from a few donors. A remark on this clone: Relative to the germline gene, one junction end is altered; a read error may explain this.

The CDR3 is 12 residues long. The V gene's germline CDR1 is MNHEY and CDR2 SMNVEV (reference sequence). The repertoire was sequenced with immunoSEQ multiplex PCR; TCRdb's copy has only in-frame clones and lacks some. This table holds about 97,000 clones, 85% to 95% found once. Sequenced material: T cells isolated from PBMCs. The chain uses TRBV27 and TRBJ1-2; tentatively, D is TRBD1 (5 bases). The sequence was collected from a human donor in good health. As DNA, the CDR3 is TGTGCCAGCAGAAGAGGGGACTATGGCCACACCTTC. As protein: CASRRGDYGHTF.